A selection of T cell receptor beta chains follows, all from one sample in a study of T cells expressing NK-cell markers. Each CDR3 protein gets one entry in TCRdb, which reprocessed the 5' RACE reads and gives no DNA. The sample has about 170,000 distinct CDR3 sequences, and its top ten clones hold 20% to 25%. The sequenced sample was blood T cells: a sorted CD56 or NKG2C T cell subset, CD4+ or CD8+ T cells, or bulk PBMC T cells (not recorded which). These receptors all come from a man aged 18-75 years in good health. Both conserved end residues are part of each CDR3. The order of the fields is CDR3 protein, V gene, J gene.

cdr3_aa: CASSLEGSGTSGETQYF; v_call: TRBV5-4; j_call: TRBJ2-5
cdr3_aa: CASSLAQNYGYTF; v_call: TRBV7-6; j_call: TRBJ1-2
cdr3_aa: CASRGIQGGETQYF; v_call: TRBV6-1; j_call: TRBJ2-5
cdr3_aa: CASKPGLAGIYNEQFF; v_call: TRBV27; j_call: TRBJ2-1
cdr3_aa: CASSLLPDRGWTEAFF; v_call: TRBV12-3/TRBV12-4; j_call: TRBJ1-1
cdr3_aa: CASSLEVRAEQYF; v_call: TRBV7-6; j_call: TRBJ2-7
cdr3_aa: CASNSGGTDTQYF; v_call: TRBV4-2; j_call: TRBJ2-3
cdr3_aa: CASSLAPPLAGRAETQYF; v_call: TRBV5-1; j_call: TRBJ2-5
cdr3_aa: CASSLLGQGPDTQYF; v_call: TRBV27; j_call: TRBJ2-3
cdr3_aa: CSARLLAGGTRIMQYF; v_call: TRBV20-1; j_call: TRBJ2-3
cdr3_aa: CASSLDGGAGNEQFF; v_call: TRBV11-3; j_call: TRBJ2-1
cdr3_aa: CSVVGGATNTDTQYF; v_call: TRBV29-1; j_call: TRBJ2-3
cdr3_aa: CASSPGDYNEQFF; v_call: TRBV11-1; j_call: TRBJ2-1
cdr3_aa: CASSQETGPGEQETQYF; v_call: TRBV3-1; j_call: TRBJ2-5
cdr3_aa: CASSVAEVNYEQYF; v_call: TRBV9; j_call: TRBJ2-7
cdr3_aa: CASSLVSRELFF; v_call: TRBV7-2; j_call: TRBJ2-2
cdr3_aa: CASSLVGESDTQYF; v_call: TRBV5-5; j_call: TRBJ2-3
cdr3_aa: CASSPHGRYPQETQYF; v_call: TRBV28; j_call: TRBJ2-5
cdr3_aa: CSVEDPAGEGYNEQFF; v_call: TRBV29-1; j_call: TRBJ2-1
cdr3_aa: CASNWQGDTGELFF; v_call: TRBV2; j_call: TRBJ2-2
cdr3_aa: CASSDRGYEQYF; v_call: TRBV7-9; j_call: TRBJ2-7
cdr3_aa: CASSKGDFPYNEQFF; v_call: TRBV7-9; j_call: TRBJ2-1
cdr3_aa: CASSHKFVGRLPMPQHF; v_call: TRBV23-1; j_call: TRBJ1-5
cdr3_aa: CSATWGQENTEAFF; v_call: TRBV20-1; j_call: TRBJ1-1
cdr3_aa: CASRLYETSSYNEQFF; v_call: TRBV2; j_call: TRBJ2-1
cdr3_aa: CASSYSGGTHNEQFF; v_call: TRBV6-5; j_call: TRBJ2-1
cdr3_aa: CATQDGRGDEQYF; v_call: TRBV6-4; j_call: TRBJ2-7
cdr3_aa: CASSFVEAASGTGELFF; v_call: TRBV7-6; j_call: TRBJ2-2
cdr3_aa: CASIGTEDSTGELFF; v_call: TRBV2; j_call: TRBJ2-2
cdr3_aa: CASSLTASSNQPQHF; v_call: TRBV19; j_call: TRBJ1-5
cdr3_aa: CASRYRDRTYNEQFF; v_call: TRBV5-4; j_call: TRBJ2-1
cdr3_aa: CASSYTPPRGGFSTDTQYF; v_call: TRBV6-5; j_call: TRBJ2-3
cdr3_aa: CASSVEGGGRGHEQFF; v_call: TRBV9; j_call: TRBJ2-1
cdr3_aa: CASSSSGDHTEAFF; v_call: TRBV2; j_call: TRBJ1-1
cdr3_aa: CASSPTGAYEQYF; v_call: TRBV9; j_call: TRBJ2-7
cdr3_aa: CASSFTRQKLDTEAFF; v_call: TRBV27; j_call: TRBJ1-1